The present TCR beta chain was sequenced within a study of blood T cell repertoires in COVID-19. Study-level background: T cells, B-cell-depleted T cells, or PBMCs provided the cDNA or gDNA that served as material.

Assay used: immunoSEQ multiplex PCR; TCRdb lists only in-frame clones, some missing. The sample shows almost 250,000 clones, 86% of them seen only once. Looked up from germline, CDR1 is LNHDA and CDR2 is SQIVND (reference sequence). Trimming at V came to 7 bases and at J to 5 bases, leaving 5 bases not matched to a gene. The CDR3 consists of 13 residues. This rearrangement joins TRBV19 to TRBJ2-5; 9 bases map to TRBD1. What was sequenced was peripheral blood. The source is a woman aged 55-70 years who had recovered from COVID-19. The chain's CDR3 is CASTGTGSETQYF. For the CDR3, the DNA is TGTGCCAGTACGGGGACAGGGTCCGAGACCCAGTACTTC.